One and the same sample provided the 29 T cell receptor beta chains below, sequenced in a study of cytomegalovirus exposure and HLA in healthy donors. The PCR employed 60 Vbeta primers together with 13 Jbeta primers. Profiling relied on immunoSEQ multiplex PCR, and the TCRdb table lists in-frame clones only, not all of them. This table holds fewer than 200,000 clones, roughly four fifths found once. Sequenced sample: PBMCs. These receptors were taken from a woman aged 50 to 60 in good health and CMV-seronegative.

The chain carries TRBV7-3 and TRBJ2-1, with 11 bases matching TRBD2. Germline values: CDR1 SGHTA, CDR2 FQGTGA. This CDR3 spans 16 amino acids. With V trimmed by 5 bases and J by 9 bases, 12 bases remained unmatched. The CDR3 here is CASSKRATSGAVEQFF. CDR3 DNA sequence: TGTGCCAGCAGCAAAAGGGCGACTAGCGGGGCTGTTGAGCAGTTCTTC.

The rearrangement uses TRBV5-1 and TRBJ2-7; 12 bases map to TRBD1. J was trimmed by 7 bases and V by 3 bases; bases with no gene match: 5. Per the germline V gene, CDR1 is SGHRS and CDR2 is YFSETQ. The CDR3 loop spans 14 amino acids. As DNA, the CDR3 is TGCGCCAGCAGCTCGGGACAGGGGGCATGGGAGCAGTACTTC. Protein sequence: CASSSGQGAWEQYF.

This chain uses TRBV2 with TRBJ2-7, with D possibly TRBD1 on 5 matching bases. CDR1 is SNHLY, CDR2 FYNNEI, per germline. The CDR3 is 15 residues long. Between the trimmed V and J ends, which lost 2 bases and 6 bases, there was a span of 17 bases. DNA for the CDR3: TGTGCCAGCAGTGAACTTGACCAGGGTCGCTCCGAGCAGTACTTC. It yields the protein CASSELDQGRSEQYF. The full variable domain, completed using reference TRBV2 and TRBJ2-7, is EPEVTQTPSHQVTQMGQEVILRCVPISNHLYFYWYRQILGQKVEFLVSFYNNEISEKSEIFDDQFSVERPDGSNFTLKIRSTKLEDSAMYFCASSELDQGRSEQYFGPGTRLTVT.

The V and J genes are TRBV23-1 and TRBJ2-7, with a tentative D call TRBD1 (7 bases). TRBV23-1 is marked as an open reading frame, function uncertain. V lost 0 bases and J lost 2, with 26 bases in between. This CDR3 has 20 residues. The CDR3 sequence: CASSQSRKGQRFRGPYEQYF. CDR3 DNA sequence: TGCGCCAGCAGTCAATCCCGGAAGGGACAGAGGTTTCGGGGGCCCTACGAGCAGTACTTC.

The chain couples TRBV6-6 to TRBJ2-7; the match to TRBD1 covers 9 bases. The junction had 12 bases not matched to a gene; V was cut back by 4 bases and J by 5 bases. Germline V gene sequence: CDR1 MNHNY, CDR2 SVGAGI (reference sequence). The CDR3 length is 16 residues. The CDR3 region is CASSSRLTGGGNEQYF. CDR3 nucleotide sequence: TGTGCCAGCAGTTCACGCCTGACAGGGGGAGGCAACGAGCAGTACTTC.

The J gene is TRBJ2-7, the V gene TRBV7-2; the D is unclear. The germline CDR1 and CDR2 sequences are SGHTA and FQGNSA. The CDR3 covers 13 residues. V was trimmed by 7 bases and J by 3 bases, leaving 13 bases between them. CDR3 nucleotides: TGTGCCAGCACACAAGAGCCAGGCTACGAGCAGTACTTC. Amino acid sequence: CASTQEPGYEQYF.

The chain joins TRBV20-1 to TRBJ2-1; no reliable D call. This CDR3 has 10 residues. Trimming shortened V by 6 bases and J by 4 bases, and 4 bases separated the two germline ends. Germline assignment: CDR1 DFQATT and CDR2 SNEGSKA (reference sequence). The CDR3 loop reads CSATYNEQFF. The CDR3 DNA follows: TGCAGTGCCACATACAATGAGCAGTTCTTC.

The chain has TRBV13 and TRBJ2-6; 8 positions agree with TRBD1. Trimming removed 4 bases from V and 0 bases from J; junction bases left unmatched: 8. Per the germline V gene, CDR1 is PRHDT and CDR2 is FYEKMQ (reference sequence). This CDR3 is 18 amino acids long. The CDR3 loop is CASSSRDRTFSGANVLTF. CDR3 nucleotide sequence: TGTGCCAGCAGCTCCCGGGACAGGACTTTCTCTGGGGCCAACGTCCTGACTTTC. Full variable domain (outside the CDR3, taken from reference TRBV13 and TRBJ2-6): AAGVIQSPRHLIKEKRETATLKCYPIPRHDTVYWYQQGPGQDPQFLISFYEKMQSDKGSIPDRFSAQQFSDYHSELNMSSLELGDSALYFCASSSRDRTFSGANVLTFGAGSRLTVL.

The chain carries TRBV4-1 and TRBJ2-3, with 7 bases identical to TRBD2. This CDR3 has 17 residues. With 0 bases clipped from V and 5 bases from J, the junction kept 11 bases outside the gene matches. Germline assignment: CDR1 MGHRA and CDR2 YSYEKL. This CDR3 is CASSQDPHQRGVDTQYF. For the CDR3, the DNA is TGCGCCAGCAGCCAAGACCCTCATCAGCGGGGAGTAGATACGCAGTATTTT.

A few counts support this clone. The J gene is TRBJ2-3, the V gene TRBV6-4; TRBD2 matches at 11 bases. Looked up from germline, CDR1 is MRHNA and CDR2 is SNTAGT. This CDR3 spans 16 amino acids. With V trimmed by 2 bases and J by 0 bases, 1 base remained unmatched. The CDR3 reads CASSDVAGGSTDTQYF. The CDR3 DNA is TGTGCCAGCAGTGACGTAGCGGGAGGGAGCACAGATACGCAGTATTTT.

The chain joins TRBV25-1 to TRBJ1-6; D possibly corresponds to TRBD1 (6 bases). V was cut by 2 bases and J by 6 bases, with 11 bases left in between. The germline gives CDR1 MGHDK, CDR2 SYGVNS. CDR3 length: 15 residues. DNA of the CDR3: TGTGCCAGCAGTGAAGGGACACTCTTTAATTCACCCCTCCACTTT. Translation: CASSEGTLFNSPLHF.

The chain links TRBV5-1 to TRBJ2-7; D is unclear. V was shortened by 4 bases and J by 4 bases, with 9 bases between the two germline ends. Germline V lookup: CDR1 SGHRS, CDR2 YFSETQ. CDR3 size: 12 residues. The CDR3, as DNA: TGCGCCAGCAGCCAAACAAGTTACGAGCAGTACTTC. Protein sequence: CASSQTSYEQYF.

This chain connects TRBV5-1 to TRBJ1-2; 11 nucleotides align to TRBD1. This CDR3 is 14 amino acids long. Germline trimming cut 0 bases from V and 6 bases from J; bases unmatched to any gene: 1. Germline lookup yields CDR1 SGHRS and CDR2 YFSETQ. The CDR3 nucleotides are TGCGCCAGCAGCTTGGGGACAGGGGGCAATGGCTACACCTTC. This codes for CASSLGTGGNGYTF.

This clone was seen a handful of times. The rearrangement uses TRBV4-2 and TRBJ1-1; no firm D call. Germline CDR1 reads LGHNA; CDR2 reads YNFKEQ. The CDR3 totals 16 residues. V was trimmed by 0 bases and J by 6 bases, leaving 17 bases between them. This CDR3 is CASSQEWNRVLPEAFF. CDR3 nucleotide sequence: TGTGCCAGCAGCCAAGAGTGGAACAGAGTGCTGCCTGAAGCTTTCTTT.

The chain uses TRBV4-1 and TRBJ2-7; 10 nucleotides align to TRBD1. Germline V gene sequence: CDR1 MGHRA, CDR2 YSYEKL. With 0 bases clipped from V and 9 bases from J, the junction kept 20 bases outside the gene matches. This CDR3 has 19 amino acids. The CDR3 DNA follows: TGCGCCAGCAGCCAAGATTTCTTGAGTGTGGACAGGGGGATCATGGGGCAGTACTTC. Its translation is CASSQDFLSVDRGIMGQYF.

V usage is TRBV11-2 and J usage is TRBJ2-7; 9 bases agree with TRBD1. V gave up 5 bases and J gave up 3 bases; unmatched junction bases: 11. Germline CDR1 is SGHAT and CDR2 is FQNNGV. This CDR3 is 16 amino acids long. The CDR3: CASSPLRGTGYYEQYF. In DNA form, the CDR3 reads TGTGCCAGCAGCCCTTTACGCGGGACAGGGTACTACGAGCAGTACTTC.

Remarks on this clone: At one of its ends the junction is not consistent with the germline gene, which may arise from a read error. This chain uses TRBV7-9 with TRBJ1-2, with a weak D call TRBD1 (6 bases). The CDR3 has 16 residues. Germline CDR1 SEHNR, CDR2 FQNEAQ (reference sequence). Here the CDR3 DNA reads TGTTCCAGCAGACATACCGACAGGAGTTCTAACTATGGCTACACCTTC. Its protein is CSSRHTDRSSNYGYTF.

The chain is built from TRBV12-2 and TRBJ1-4; the DNA was not compared with TRBD1, the D call given in the table. TRBV12-2 is recorded as a pseudogene. The CDR3 is made up of 19 amino acids. CDR3 coding DNA: TGTGCAAGTCGCTCGCCTCTTGCAGGGGCCCCGCTCCATAATGAAAAACTGTTTTTT. It specifies CASRSPLAGAPLHNEKLFF.

The rearrangement links TRBV9 to TRBJ2-5; the match to TRBD2 covers 13 bases. V lost 4 bases and J lost 5; bases outside the gene matches: 8. The CDR3 extends over 16 amino acids. CDR1 is SGDLS, CDR2 YYNGEE, per germline. In DNA form, the CDR3 reads TGTGCCAGCAGCCCCGGACTAGCGGGAGTTGCGGAGACCCAGTACTTC. It specifies CASSPGLAGVAETQYF.

This clone was counted a few times. This chain links TRBV4-3 with TRBJ1-4; D might be TRBD1 (6 bases). Between the trimmed V and J ends, which lost 6 bases and 4 bases, there was a span of 15 bases. In germline, CDR1 is LGHNA, CDR2 YSLEER. This CDR3 is built from 15 residues. The CDR3 here is CASSWSGRGNEKLFF. In DNA, the CDR3 is TGCGCCAGCAGTTGGAGCGGCAGGGGTAATGAAAAACTGTTTTTT.

The table lists this clone with a count of one. The chain uses TRBV11-2 and TRBJ1-1; 7 nucleotides align to TRBD1. CDR3 length: 15 amino acids. Germline V gives CDR1 SGHAT, CDR2 FQNNGV. With V trimmed by 2 bases and J by 4 bases, 7 bases remained unmatched. The CDR3 nucleotides read TGTGCCAGCAGCTTATGGGGGGCAGGGGGCACTGAAGCTTTCTTT. Protein product: CASSLWGAGGTEAFF.

For this clone: One junction end disagrees with the germline gene, perhaps due to a read error. The chain joins TRBV5-8 to TRBJ2-3, with D possibly being TRBD1 (6 bases). Germline values: CDR1 SGHTS, CDR2 YDEGEE. The CDR3 has 12 residues. The CDR3 sequence is CASRLQGEKVGF. In nucleotides, the CDR3 is TGTGCCAGCAGATTACAGGGTGAAAAGGTTGGATTT. The variable domain in full, with the rest retrieved from reference TRBV5-8 and TRBJ2-3, is EAGVTQSPTHLIKTRGQQATLRCSPISGHTSVYWYQQALGLGLQFLLWYDEGEERNRGNFPPRFSGRQFPNYSSELNVNALELEDSALYLCASRLQGEKVGFGPGTRLTVL.

This sequence joins TRBV19 and TRBJ1-2, with 7 bases aligning to TRBD1. The CDR3 length is 13 residues. V gave up 8 bases and J gave up 1 base; unmatched junction bases: 4. CDR1 and CDR2 from the germline V gene are LNHDA and SQIVND (reference sequence). The CDR3 region is CASLDRNNYGYTF. CDR3 bases: TGTGCCAGTTTGGACAGGAATAACTATGGCTACACCTTC.

This rearrangement joins TRBV5-6 to TRBJ2-2, with a tentative D call TRBD2 (5 bases). The CDR3 covers 15 residues. Looked up from germline, CDR1 is SGHDT and CDR2 is YYEEEE. Deletions cut 7 bases from V and 11 bases from J, with 24 bases between. DNA of the CDR3: TGTGCCAGCGCACTCCTGGGCCTAGCCCGGGCCGAGCTGTTTTTT. Translation gives CASALLGLARAELFF.

This sequence joins TRBV5-4 and TRBJ1-1; TRBD1 might be the D (5 bases). V was shortened by 5 bases and J by 4 bases, with 12 bases between the two germline ends. The V gene's germline CDR1 is SGHNT and CDR2 YYREEE (reference sequence). This CDR3 comprises 13 residues. The CDR3 nucleotides are TGTGCCAGCAGTCAACAGGTAGGCACTGAAGCTTTCTTT. Translation: CASSQQVGTEAFF. The variable domain in full, with the rest retrieved from reference TRBV5-4 and TRBJ1-1, is ETGVTQSPTHLIKTRGQQVTLRCSSQSGHNTVSWYQQALGQGPQFIFQYYREEENGRGNFPPRFSGLQFPNYSSELNVNALELDDSALYLCASSQQVGTEAFFGQGTRLTVV.

The chain has TRBV27 and TRBJ1-5; TRBD1 aligns across 8 bases. CDR1 and CDR2 (germline): MNHEY, SMNVEV (reference sequence). Trimming removed 3 bases from V and 4 bases from J; junction bases left unmatched: 8. This CDR3 is built from 16 residues. CDR3 nucleotide sequence: TGTGCCAGCAGTTTCACACAGGGGGTCGGGAATCAGCCCCAGCATTTT. Protein product: CASSFTQGVGNQPQHF.

The chain is built from TRBV30 and TRBJ2-3; D possibly corresponds to TRBD1 (7 bases). The CDR3 is 14 residues long. V lost 0 bases, J lost 6 bases, and 13 bases lay in between. From germline, CDR1 is GTSNPN and CDR2 SVGIG (reference sequence). The CDR3 nucleotides are TGTGCCTGGAGTGTTGGAGGGGGCCGGGATACGCAGTATTTT. Its translation: CAWSVGGGRDTQYF.

The rearrangement joins TRBV30 to TRBJ1-2; D possibly corresponds to TRBD1 (6 bases). The CDR3 contains 14 residues. Deletions cut 8 bases from V and 4 bases from J, with 20 bases between. Looked up from germline, CDR1 is GTSNPN and CDR2 is SVGIG (reference sequence). Here the CDR3 DNA reads TGTGCCCTCGACGACAGGCGATCCTTCTATGGCTACACCTTC. Protein: CALDDRRSFYGYTF.

With respect to this clone: Other nucleotide sequences in the sample specify the same CDR3. This chain's CDR3 is CASSYSGQDYGYTF. In nucleotides, the CDR3 is TGTGCCAGCAGTTACTCGGGACAGGACTATGGCTACACCTTC. The chain recombines TRBV6-5 with TRBJ1-2; 8 positions match TRBD1. V was pared by 0 bases and J by 3 bases, with 0 bases of the junction left unmatched. This CDR3 region has 14 residues. Germline V gene sequence: CDR1 MNHEY, CDR2 SVGAGI.